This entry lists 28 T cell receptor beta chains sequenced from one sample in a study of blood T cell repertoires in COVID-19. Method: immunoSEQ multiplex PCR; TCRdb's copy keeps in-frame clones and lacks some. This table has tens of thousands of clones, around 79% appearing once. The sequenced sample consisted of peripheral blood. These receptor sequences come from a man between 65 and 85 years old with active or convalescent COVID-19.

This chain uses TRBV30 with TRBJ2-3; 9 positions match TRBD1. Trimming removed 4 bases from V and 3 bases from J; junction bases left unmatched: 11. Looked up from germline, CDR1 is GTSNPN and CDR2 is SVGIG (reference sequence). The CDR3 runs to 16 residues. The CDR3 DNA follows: TGTGCCTGGACGGTCGGGACAGGGATTTTAACAGATACGCAGTATTTT. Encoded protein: CAWTVGTGILTDTQYF.

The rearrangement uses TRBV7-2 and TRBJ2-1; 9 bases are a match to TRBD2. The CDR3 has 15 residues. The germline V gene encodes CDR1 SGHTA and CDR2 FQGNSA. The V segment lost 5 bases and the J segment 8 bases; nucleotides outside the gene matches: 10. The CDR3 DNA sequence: TGTGCCAGCAGCCCCCAAGCTCAGCGGGGGGATGAGCAGTTCTTC. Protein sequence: CASSPQAQRGDEQFF.

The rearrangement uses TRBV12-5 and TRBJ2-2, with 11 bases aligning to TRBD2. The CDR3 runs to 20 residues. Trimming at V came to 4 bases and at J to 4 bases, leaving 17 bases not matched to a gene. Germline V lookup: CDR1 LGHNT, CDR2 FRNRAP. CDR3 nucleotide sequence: TGTGCTAGTGGTTCGGCCACCTCCGGGACTAGCGGAAGAAGCACCGGGGAGCTGTTTTTT. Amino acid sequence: CASGSATSGTSGRSTGELFF.

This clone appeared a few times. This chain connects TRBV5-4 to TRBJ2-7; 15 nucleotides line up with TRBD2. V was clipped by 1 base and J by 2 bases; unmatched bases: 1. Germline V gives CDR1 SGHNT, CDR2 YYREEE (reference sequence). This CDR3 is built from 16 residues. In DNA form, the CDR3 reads TGTGCCAGCAGCTTGCGGACTAGCGGGGGGGCCTACGAGCAGTACTTC. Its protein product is CASSLRTSGGAYEQYF.

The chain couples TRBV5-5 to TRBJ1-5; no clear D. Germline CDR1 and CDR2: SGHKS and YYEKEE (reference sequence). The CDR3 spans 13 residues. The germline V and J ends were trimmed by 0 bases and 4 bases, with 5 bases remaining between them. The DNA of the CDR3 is TGTGCCAGCAGCTTGGCCTCGAATCAGCCCCAGCATTTT. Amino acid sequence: CASSLASNQPQHF.

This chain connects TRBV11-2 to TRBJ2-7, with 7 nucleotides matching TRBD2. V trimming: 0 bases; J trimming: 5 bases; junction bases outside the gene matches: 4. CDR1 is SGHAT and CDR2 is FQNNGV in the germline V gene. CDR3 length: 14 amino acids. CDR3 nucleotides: TGTGCCAGCAGCTTAGAGGCGGGGGTCCACGAGCAGTACTTC. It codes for CASSLEAGVHEQYF.

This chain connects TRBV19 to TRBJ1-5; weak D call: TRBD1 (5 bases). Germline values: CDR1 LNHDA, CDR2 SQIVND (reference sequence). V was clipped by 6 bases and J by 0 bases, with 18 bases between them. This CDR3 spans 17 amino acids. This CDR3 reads CASSTDAGQVSNQPQHF. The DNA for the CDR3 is TGTGCCAGTAGCACCGACGCAGGGCAGGTTAGCAATCAGCCCCAGCATTTT.

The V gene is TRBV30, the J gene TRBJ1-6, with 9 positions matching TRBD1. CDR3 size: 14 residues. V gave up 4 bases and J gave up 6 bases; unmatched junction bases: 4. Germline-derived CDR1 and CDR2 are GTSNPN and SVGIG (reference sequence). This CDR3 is CAWNPTGGNSPLHF. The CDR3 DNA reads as TGTGCCTGGAACCCGACAGGGGGTAATTCACCCCTCCACTTT.

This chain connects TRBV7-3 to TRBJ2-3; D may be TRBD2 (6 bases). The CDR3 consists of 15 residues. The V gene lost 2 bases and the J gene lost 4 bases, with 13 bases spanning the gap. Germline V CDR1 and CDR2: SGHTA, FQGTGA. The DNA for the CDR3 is TGTGCCAGCAGCTTAGATAGCGGAAATCCAGATACGCAGTATTTT. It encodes CASSLDSGNPDTQYF.

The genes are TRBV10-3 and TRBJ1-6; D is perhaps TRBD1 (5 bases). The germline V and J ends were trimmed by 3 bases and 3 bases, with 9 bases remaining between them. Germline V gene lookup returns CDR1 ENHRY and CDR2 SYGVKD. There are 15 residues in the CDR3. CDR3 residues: CAISDPGHYNSPLHF. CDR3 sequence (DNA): TGTGCCATCAGTGACCCAGGGCACTATAATTCACCCCTCCACTTT.

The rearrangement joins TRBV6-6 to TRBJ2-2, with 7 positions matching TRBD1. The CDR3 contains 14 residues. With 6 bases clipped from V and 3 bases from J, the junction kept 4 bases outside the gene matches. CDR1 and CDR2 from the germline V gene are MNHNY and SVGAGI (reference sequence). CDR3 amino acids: CASRHDRDTGELFF. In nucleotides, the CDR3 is TGTGCCAGCAGACACGACAGGGACACCGGGGAGCTGTTTTTT.

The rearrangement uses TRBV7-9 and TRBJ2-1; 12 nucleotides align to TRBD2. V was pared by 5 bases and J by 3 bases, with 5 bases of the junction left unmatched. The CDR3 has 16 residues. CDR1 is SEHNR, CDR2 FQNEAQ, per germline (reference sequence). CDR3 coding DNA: TGTGCCAGCAGCACCCTACTAGCGGGGGGCTACAATGAGCAGTTCTTC. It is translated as CASSTLLAGGYNEQFF.

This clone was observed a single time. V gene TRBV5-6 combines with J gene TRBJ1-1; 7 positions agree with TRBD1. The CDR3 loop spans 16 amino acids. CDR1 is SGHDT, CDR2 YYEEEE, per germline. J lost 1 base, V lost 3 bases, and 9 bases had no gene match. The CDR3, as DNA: TGTGCCAGCAGCTGGGGGACAGCGATTCCGAACACTGAAGCTTTCTTT. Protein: CASSWGTAIPNTEAFF.

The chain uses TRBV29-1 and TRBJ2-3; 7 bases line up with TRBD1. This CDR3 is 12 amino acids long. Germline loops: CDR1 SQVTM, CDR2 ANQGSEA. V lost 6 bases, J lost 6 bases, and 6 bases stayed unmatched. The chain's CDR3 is CSVATGDDTQYF. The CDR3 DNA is TGCAGCGTCGCAACAGGGGACGATACGCAGTATTTT.

The CDR3 DNA is TGTGCCATCAGTGACCCCCGACAGGCTGGAAACACCATATATTTT. Protein sequence: CAISDPRQAGNTIYF. The V call is TRBV10-3, the J call TRBJ1-3, with D tentatively TRBD1 (6 bases). Germline-derived CDR1 and CDR2 are ENHRY and SYGVKD. V lost 3 bases, J lost 2 bases, and 11 bases lay in between. The CDR3 loop spans 15 amino acids.

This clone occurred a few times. CDR3 DNA: TGTGCCAGCAGTGTTTTACCCCCGGGACAGGTGGACACCGGGGAGCTGTTTTTT. This codes for CASSVLPPGQVDTGELFF. The genes are TRBV6-1 and TRBJ2-2; TRBD1 matches 8 bases. The CDR3 has 18 amino acids. Unmatched junction bases numbered 13, after V lost 4 bases and J lost 3 bases. Per germline, CDR1 MNHNS and CDR2 SASEGT.

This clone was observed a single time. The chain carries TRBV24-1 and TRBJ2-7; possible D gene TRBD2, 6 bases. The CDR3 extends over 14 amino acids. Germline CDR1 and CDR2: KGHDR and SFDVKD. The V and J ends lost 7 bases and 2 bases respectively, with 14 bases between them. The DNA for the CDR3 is TGTGCCACCAGAGATAGCGGAGCCCCCTACGAGCAGTACTTC. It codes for CATRDSGAPYEQYF.

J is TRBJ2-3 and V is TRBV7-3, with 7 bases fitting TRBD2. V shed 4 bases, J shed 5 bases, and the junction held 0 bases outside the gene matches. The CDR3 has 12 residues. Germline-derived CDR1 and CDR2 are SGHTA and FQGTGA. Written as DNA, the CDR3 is TGTGCCAGCAGCTCGGGGGGAGATACGCAGTATTTT. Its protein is CASSSGGDTQYF.

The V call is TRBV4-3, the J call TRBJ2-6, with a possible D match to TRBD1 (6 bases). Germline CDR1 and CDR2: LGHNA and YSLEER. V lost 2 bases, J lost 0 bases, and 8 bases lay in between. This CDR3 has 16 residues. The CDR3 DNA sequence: TGCGCCAGCAGCCAATTGACAGGCTCTGGGGCCAACGTCCTGACTTTC. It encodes CASSQLTGSGANVLTF.

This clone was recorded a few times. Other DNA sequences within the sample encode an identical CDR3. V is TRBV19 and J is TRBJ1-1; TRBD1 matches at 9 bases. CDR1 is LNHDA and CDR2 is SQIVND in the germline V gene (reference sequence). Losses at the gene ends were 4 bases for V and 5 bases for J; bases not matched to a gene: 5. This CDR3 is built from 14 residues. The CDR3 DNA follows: TGTGCCAGTAGTACCCGACAGGGGGGGACTGAAGCTTTCTTT. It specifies CASSTRQGGTEAFF. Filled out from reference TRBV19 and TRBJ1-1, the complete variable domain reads DGGITQSPKYLFRKEGQNVTLSCEQNLNHDAMYWYRQDPGQGLRLIYYSQIVNDFQKGDIAEGYSVSREKKESFPLTVTSAQKNPTAFYLCASSTRQGGTEAFFGQGTRLTVV.

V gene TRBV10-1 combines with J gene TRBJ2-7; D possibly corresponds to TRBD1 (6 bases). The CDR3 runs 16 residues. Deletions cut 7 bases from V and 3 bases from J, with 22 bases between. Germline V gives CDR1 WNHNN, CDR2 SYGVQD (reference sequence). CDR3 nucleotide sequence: TGCGCCAGCAACCGACAGGCCATCCACCCGTTCTACGAGCAGTACTTC. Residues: CASNRQAIHPFYEQYF.

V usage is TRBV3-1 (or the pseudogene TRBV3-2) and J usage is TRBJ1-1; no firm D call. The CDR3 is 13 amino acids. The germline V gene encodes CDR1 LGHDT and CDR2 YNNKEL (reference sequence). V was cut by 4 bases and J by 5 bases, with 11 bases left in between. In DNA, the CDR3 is TGTGCCAGCAGCCCCGGCGGCCGGACTGAAGCTTTCTTT. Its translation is CASSPGGRTEAFF.

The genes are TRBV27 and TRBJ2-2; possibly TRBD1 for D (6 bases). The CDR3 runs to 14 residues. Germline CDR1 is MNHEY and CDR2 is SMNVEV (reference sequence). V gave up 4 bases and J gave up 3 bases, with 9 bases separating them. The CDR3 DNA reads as TGTGCCAGCAGTTCCGGACAGCACACCGGGGAGCTGTTTTTT. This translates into CASSSGQHTGELFF.

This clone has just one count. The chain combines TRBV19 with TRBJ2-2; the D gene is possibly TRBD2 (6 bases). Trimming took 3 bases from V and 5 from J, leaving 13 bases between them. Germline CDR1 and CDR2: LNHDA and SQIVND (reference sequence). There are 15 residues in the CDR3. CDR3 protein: CASSIPTGTTGELFF. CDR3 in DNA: TGTGCCAGTAGTATCCCAACCGGGACTACCGGGGAGCTGTTTTTT.

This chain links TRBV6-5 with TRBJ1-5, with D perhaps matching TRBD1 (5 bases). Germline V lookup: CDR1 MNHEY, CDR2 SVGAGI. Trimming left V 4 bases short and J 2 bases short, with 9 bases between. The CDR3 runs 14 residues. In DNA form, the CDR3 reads TGTGCCAGCAGTTTCAGGGAGGGCAATCAGCCCCAGCATTTT. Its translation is CASSFREGNQPQHF.

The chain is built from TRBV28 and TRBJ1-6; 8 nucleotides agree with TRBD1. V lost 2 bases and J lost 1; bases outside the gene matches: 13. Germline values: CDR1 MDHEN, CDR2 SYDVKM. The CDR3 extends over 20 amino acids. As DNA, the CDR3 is TGTGCCAGCAGTTTAGGACAGGGAGGGAGCTCAGGTTCCTATAATTCACCCCTCCACTTT. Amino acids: CASSLGQGGSSGSYNSPLHF.

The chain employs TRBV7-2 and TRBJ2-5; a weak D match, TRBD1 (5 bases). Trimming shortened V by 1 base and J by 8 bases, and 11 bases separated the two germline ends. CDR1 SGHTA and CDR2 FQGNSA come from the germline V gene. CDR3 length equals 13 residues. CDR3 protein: CASSLGQSSTQYF. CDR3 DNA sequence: TGTGCCAGCAGCTTAGGACAGTCTTCTACCCAGTACTTC.

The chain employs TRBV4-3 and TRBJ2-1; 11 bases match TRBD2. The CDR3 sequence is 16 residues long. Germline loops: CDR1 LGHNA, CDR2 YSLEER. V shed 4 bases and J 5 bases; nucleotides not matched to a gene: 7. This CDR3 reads CASSRRVAGGDNEQFF. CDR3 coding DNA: TGCGCCAGCAGCCGGAGAGTAGCGGGAGGGGACAATGAGCAGTTCTTC.